The rows below give T cell receptor beta chains drawn from one sample of a study of vaccination and CD4 T cells after COVID-19. No antigens are known for them. Via MiXCR, TCRdb re-called the PCR reads, giving one row per CDR3 protein. The data contain fewer than 15,000 distinct CDR3 sequences, 43% of them singletons. The sequenced sample was CD4+ T cells from blood, cultured in vitro. The receptors come from a human donor who had recovered from COVID-19. Each CDR3 is given with its conserved first and last residue. A D gene is named only where the DNA matches it firmly. Clone size is not always given. Where it is, it says once, few, many or a class for expanded clones.

D: .
V: TRBV11-2
size: .
J: TRBJ1-2
DNA: TGTGCCAGCAGCTTAATTCCTGGGGGTTTGGGCGGCTACACCTTC
CDR3: CASSLIPGGLGGYTF

D: .
V: TRBV2
size: .
J: TRBJ1-2
DNA: TGTGCCAGCAGTGAACGGCAGTGGATCCTTAACGGCTACACCTTC
CDR3: CASSERQWILNGYTF

D: .
V: TRBV12-3/TRBV12-4
size: few
J: TRBJ2-5
DNA: TGTGCCAGCAGTTTATTCGAGACCCAGTACTTC
CDR3: CASSLFETQYF

D: TRBD1
V: TRBV20-1
size: .
J: TRBJ2-7
DNA: TGCAGTGCTAGAGGGGGGACAGGGCTCTACGAGCAGTACTTC
CDR3: CSARGGTGLYEQYF

D: .
V: TRBV24-1
size: few
J: TRBJ1-5
DNA: TGTGCCACCAGTGATCCGGGACGCAATCAGCCCCAGCATTTT
CDR3: CATSDPGRNQPQHF

D: .
V: TRBV5-6
size: .
J: TRBJ1-1
DNA: TGTGCCAGCAGCGTCAGAAGAAAGAACACTGAAGCTTTCTTT
CDR3: CASSVRRKNTEAFF

D: TRBD2
V: TRBV6-2/TRBV6-3
size: .
J: TRBJ2-7
DNA: TGTGCCAGCAGTTACACAACTAGCGGGAGTACCTTCGAGCAGTACTTC
CDR3: CASSYTTSGSTFEQYF

D: .
V: TRBV19
size: few
J: TRBJ1-2
DNA: TGTGCCAGTAGTATATCGGGGCCCCTTGGCTATGGCTACACCTTC
CDR3: CASSISGPLGYGYTF

D: .
V: TRBV20-1
size: .
J: TRBJ1-4
DNA: TGCAGTGCTGGATTAGCGGGGGCTTATGAAAAACTGTTTTTT
CDR3: CSAGLAGAYEKLFF

D: .
V: TRBV7-9
size: .
J: TRBJ2-2
DNA: TGTGCCAGCAGCCTCTTCACCGGGGAGCTGTTTTTT
CDR3: CASSLFTGELFF

D: TRBD2
V: TRBV27
size: .
J: TRBJ2-1
DNA: TGTGCCAGCAGTTTCGGACTAGCGGAACTCCGGCGCCACAATGAGCAGTTCTTC
CDR3: CASSFGLAELRRHNEQFF

D: .
V: TRBV19
size: few
J: TRBJ1-1
DNA: TGTGCCAGTAGTATATTGGCAGCTCGTTCCACTGAAGCTTTCTTT
CDR3: CASSILAARSTEAFF

D: .
V: TRBV7-6
size: .
J: TRBJ2-5
DNA: TGTGCCAGCAGCTTAGCGAGTCCAGGGTCCGGGGAGACCCAGTACTTC
CDR3: CASSLASPGSGETQYF

D: .
V: TRBV18
size: .
J: TRBJ1-2
DNA: TGTGCCAGCTCACCAATCGGGCTGGAGAACTATGGCTACACCTTC
CDR3: CASSPIGLENYGYTF

D: .
V: TRBV4-1
size: once
J: TRBJ1-2
DNA: TGCGCCAGCAGCCAAGAGGGACACGATGGTGGCTACACCTTC
CDR3: CASSQEGHDGGYTF

D: .
V: TRBV2
size: .
J: TRBJ2-5
DNA: TGTGCCAGCAGTGAAGGGGGGCAGGGGATAGGAGAGACCCAGTACTTC
CDR3: CASSEGGQGIGETQYF

D: .
V: TRBV27
size: once
J: TRBJ1-4
DNA: TGTGCCAGCAGTCCTGACAGGCGTACTAATGAAAAACTGTTTTTT
CDR3: CASSPDRRTNEKLFF

D: .
V: TRBV5-5
size: .
J: TRBJ1-2
DNA: TGTGCCAGCAGCGCTACAGGGTCGGTCTACTATGGCTACACCTTC
CDR3: CASSATGSVYYGYTF

D: .
V: TRBV12-3/TRBV12-4
size: .
J: TRBJ1-1
DNA: TGTGCCAGCAGTTTAGGAGGGGCAATGAACACTGAAGCTTTCTTT
CDR3: CASSLGGAMNTEAFF

D: TRBD1
V: TRBV18
size: once
J: TRBJ2-7
DNA: TGTGCCAGCTCACAGGGGACAGGGGTTCGGTACGAGCAGTACTTC
CDR3: CASSQGTGVRYEQYF

D: .
V: TRBV29-1
size: .
J: TRBJ2-2
DNA: TGCAGCGGGACAACCCGGGGGAGGGGGATCGGGGAGCTGTTTTTT
CDR3: CSGTTRGRGIGELFF

D: .
V: TRBV2
size: few
J: TRBJ1-1
DNA: TGTGCCAGCAGGCCACAGGGTCGGAACACTGAAGCTTTCTTT
CDR3: CASRPQGRNTEAFF

D: TRBD2
V: TRBV7-2
size: once
J: TRBJ2-3
DNA: TGTGCCAGCAGCTCACGGACTAGCGGGGGCAACGCAGATACGCAGTATTTT
CDR3: CASSSRTSGGNADTQYF

D: TRBD1
V: TRBV7-2
size: .
J: TRBJ1-6
DNA: TGTGCCAGCAGCACCCAGACAGGGGTTGGTAATTCACCCCTCCACTTT
CDR3: CASSTQTGVGNSPLHF

D: .
V: TRBV20-1
size: .
J: TRBJ1-1
DNA: TGCAGTGGCGTGGGTGGAAACACTGAAGCTTTCTTT
CDR3: CSGVGGNTEAFF

D: TRBD2
V: TRBV30
size: .
J: TRBJ2-7
DNA: TGTGCCTGGAGTGTAGGGACTAGCGGGAGGTACGAGCAGTACTTC
CDR3: CAWSVGTSGRYEQYF

D: .
V: TRBV30
size: .
J: TRBJ2-3
DNA: TGTGCCTGGAGTACCGGGGTCGGCACAGATACGCAGTATTTT
CDR3: CAWSTGVGTDTQYF

D: TRBD2
V: TRBV20-1
size: .
J: TRBJ2-1
DNA: TGCAGTGCTAGAGGATCTAGCGGCTACAATGAGCAGTTCTTC
CDR3: CSARGSSGYNEQFF

D: TRBD1
V: TRBV18
size: .
J: TRBJ2-5
DNA: TGTGCCAGCTCATGGGGACAGCAAGAGACCCAGTACTTC
CDR3: CASSWGQQETQYF

D: .
V: TRBV4-3
size: .
J: TRBJ1-3
DNA: TGCGCCAGCAGCCAAGCCCTGGTATTTGCGGGGATCTCTGGAAACACCATATATTTT
CDR3: CASSQALVFAGISGNTIYF

D: TRBD1
V: TRBV7-8
size: .
J: TRBJ2-1
DNA: TGTGCCAGCAGCCTCCGGACAGGGTCGCTCTACAATGAGCAGTTCTTC
CDR3: CASSLRTGSLYNEQFF

D: .
V: TRBV20-1
size: .
J: TRBJ1-5
DNA: TGCAGTGCTACCGATACAGGAAACAATCAGCCCCAGCATTTT
CDR3: CSATDTGNNQPQHF

D: .
V: TRBV6-1
size: .
J: TRBJ1-2
DNA: TGTGCCAGCAGTACTCCAGGGTTTGGCTACACCTTC
CDR3: CASSTPGFGYTF

D: .
V: TRBV6-2/TRBV6-3
size: .
J: TRBJ2-2
DNA: TGTGCCAGCAGTTATCCTCCACCCGGGGAGCTGTTTTTT
CDR3: CASSYPPPGELFF

D: TRBD1
V: TRBV30
size: .
J: TRBJ1-2
DNA: TGTGCCTGGAGCAGTAGGCAGGGGGCCTATGGCTACACCTTC
CDR3: CAWSSRQGAYGYTF

D: TRBD1
V: TRBV20-1
size: .
J: TRBJ2-5
DNA: TGCAGTGCTAGAGATGGTTATTCGATTAGGAGACAGGGGGCAGGAGAGACCCAGTACTTC
CDR3: CSARDGYSIRRQGAGETQYF